The subject of this entry is one T cell receptor (beta chain). Naive CD8 cells, CD45RO-negative and positively selected for CCR7, excluded terminally differentiated effector memory CD45RA+ cells. These data are taken from a study of shared clonotypes between healthy human individuals. This was a deep-level run. TCRdb's table, derived via immunoSEQ multiplex PCR, lists solely in-frame clones and lacks some. The top ten hold over 1.5% of the sample, which has about 2.2 million clones, roughly 95% seen once. This CDR3 has 15 amino acids. With V trimmed by 4 bases and J by 4 bases, 10 bases remained unmatched. CDR1 GTSNPN and CDR2 SVGIG come from the germline V gene (reference sequence).

V and J are TRBV30 and TRBJ2-3; the match to TRBD2 covers 8 bases. Sequenced: naive CD8+ T cells from PBMCs. This clonotype originated in a man aged 18 to 29 in good health. Some clones in this sample may be carry-over from other donors' samples. This CDR3 is CAWIGYSGIPDTQYF. CDR3 sequence (DNA): TGTGCCTGGATAGGGTATAGCGGGATCCCAGATACGCAGTATTTT.